This TCR beta chain derives from a study of T cell changes during pregnancy in multiple sclerosis. The germline gives CDR1 SGHDN, CDR2 FVKESK. The length of the CDR3 is 15 residues. The ends lost 4 bases at V and 5 bases at J; junction bases unmatched: 9. Data came from immunoSEQ multiplex PCR; TCRdb stores just in-frame clones and leaves some out. The sample gives about 59,000 clones, approximately 94% of which show up once; 2.5% to 3% is in the top ten. Specimen: CD8+ T cells from peripheral blood mononuclear cells, collected after pregnancy. The rearrangement links TRBV14 to TRBJ2-7; 9 bases are a match to TRBD2. The TCR originated in a female donor with multiple sclerosis, enrolled in a pregnancy study. The chain's CDR3 is CASSPDAGGVDEQYF. The CDR3 DNA reads as TGTGCCAGCAGCCCGGATGCGGGAGGGGTCGACGAGCAGTACTTC.